These 32 T cell receptor beta chains originate from one sample sequenced in a study of blood T cell repertoires in COVID-19. Here immunoSEQ multiplex PCR was the method, and the copy in TCRdb shows in-frame clones only, minus some. Of under 250,000 clones listed, 80% to 90% are singletons. Sequenced: peripheral blood. The source of these receptors is a man aged 35 to 55 with active or convalescent COVID-19.

The genes are TRBV19 and TRBJ2-7, with 7 bases lining up with TRBD1. The ends lost 1 base at V and 1 base at J; junction bases unmatched: 4. Per the germline V gene, CDR1 is LNHDA and CDR2 is SQIVND (reference sequence). The length of the CDR3 is 15 residues. The CDR3: CASSIAGDSSYEQYF. The CDR3 coding sequence is TGTGCCAGTAGTATAGCAGGGGACAGTTCCTACGAGCAGTACTTC.

This clone was seen only a few times. The J gene is TRBJ1-3, the V gene TRBV19, with a weak D call TRBD1 (6 bases). The V gene's germline CDR1 is LNHDA and CDR2 SQIVND (reference sequence). The V end lost 10 bases, the J end lost 3 bases, and 13 bases lay between the germline ends. The CDR3 consists of 13 residues. This CDR3 is CATTPGVGNTIYF. The CDR3 bases are TGTGCCACCACACCAGGGGTTGGAAACACCATATATTTT.

Remarks on this clone: Other DNA sequences from this sample encode an identical CDR3 as well. The chain combines TRBV9 with TRBJ2-3, with a tentative D call TRBD2 (6 bases). The length of the CDR3 is 14 residues. The germline V gene encodes CDR1 SGDLS and CDR2 YYNGEE. V was trimmed by 0 bases and J by 3 bases, leaving 8 bases between them. The CDR3 DNA reads as TGTGCCAGCAGCGTAGTGGGGGGTACAGATACGCAGTATTTT. Its protein is CASSVVGGTDTQYF. Using reference TRBV9 and TRBJ2-3 for the parts outside the CDR3, the full variable domain is DSGVTQTPKHLITATGQRVTLRCSPRSGDLSVYWYQQSLDQGLQFLIQYYNGEERAKGNILERFSAQQFPDLHSELNLSSLELGDSALYFCASSVVGGTDTQYFGPGTRLTVL.

This clone was recorded at least ten times. The rearrangement links TRBV14 to TRBJ2-3, with TRBD1 matching 8 bases. V shed 4 bases and J 6 bases; nucleotides not matched to a gene: 6. This CDR3 has 14 residues. Germline CDR1 and CDR2: SGHDN and FVKESK. CDR3 nucleotides: TGTGCCAGCAGCCGCCCCGACAGGGGTGATACGCAGTATTTT. It codes for CASSRPDRGDTQYF. The full variable domain, with the rest looked up from reference TRBV14 and TRBJ2-3, is EAGVTQFPSHSVIEKGQTVTLRCDPISGHDNLYWYRRVMGKEIKFLLHFVKESKQDESGMPNNRFLAERTGGTYSTLKVQPAELEDSGVYFCASSRPDRGDTQYFGPGTRLTVL.

There are a few counts of this clone. The chain carries TRBV3-1 (or the pseudogene TRBV3-2) and TRBJ2-7; 8 bases fit TRBD2. This CDR3 has 16 residues. V was pared by 5 bases and J by 1 base, with 10 bases of the junction left unmatched. Germline CDR1 and CDR2: LGHDT and YNNKEL (reference sequence). CDR3 DNA: TGTGCCAGCAGCTCCCCGGGCGGGGGGCCATCCTACGAGCAGTACTTC. Amino acid sequence: CASSSPGGGPSYEQYF.

V gene TRBV3-1 (or the pseudogene TRBV3-2) combines with J gene TRBJ2-7, with TRBD2 matching 13 bases. V shed 0 bases and J 5 bases; nucleotides not matched to a gene: 7. The germline CDR1 and CDR2 sequences are LGHDT and YNNKEL (reference sequence). This CDR3 has 17 residues. This chain's CDR3 is CASSQDPGLAGAHEQYF. In nucleotides, the CDR3 is TGTGCCAGCAGCCAAGATCCCGGACTAGCGGGAGCCCACGAGCAGTACTTC.

The chain combines TRBV12-3 or TRBV12-4 with TRBJ2-5; no reliable D call. Trimming pared 3 bases from V and 5 bases from J, leaving 4 bases between. The length of the CDR3 is 11 residues. The CDR3 reads CASSFYETQYF. In DNA form, the CDR3 reads TGTGCCAGCAGTTTCTACGAGACCCAGTACTTC.

The rearrangement uses TRBV30 and TRBJ1-2; the D is unclear. Trimming removed 3 bases at V and 0 bases at J, with 11 bases between. Per germline, CDR1 GTSNPN and CDR2 SVGIG (reference sequence). This CDR3 spans 14 amino acids. The CDR3 sequence: CAWRTPGPNYGYTF. The CDR3 DNA reads TGTGCCTGGAGGACTCCGGGTCCTAACTATGGCTACACCTTC.

This rearrangement joins TRBV24-1 to TRBJ2-7; maybe TRBD1 (6 bases). Looked up from germline, CDR1 is KGHDR and CDR2 is SFDVKD. The CDR3 is 16 residues long. Trimming removed 3 bases from V and 5 bases from J, with 19 bases in between. The chain's CDR3 is CATSDNTGKSLHEQYF. In DNA, the CDR3 is TGTGCCACCAGTGATAACACAGGGAAATCCCTGCACGAGCAGTACTTC.

The chain uses TRBV21-1 and TRBJ2-3; the table's D call TRBD1 went unverified against the DNA. TRBV21-1 is a pseudogene. The CDR3 consists of 22 residues. CDR3 sequence (DNA): TGTGCCAGCAGCAACCCCCCCCCGGCGTTAGCAAAACAGGGGCTTACCACAGATACGCAGTATTTT. Amino acids: CASSNPPPALAKQGLTTDTQYF.

The V and J genes are TRBV6-5 and TRBJ2-2; 8 bases agree with TRBD1. The V segment lost 3 bases and the J segment 6 bases; nucleotides outside the gene matches: 6. CDR1 MNHEY and CDR2 SVGAGI come from the germline V gene. This CDR3 contains 15 residues. As DNA, the CDR3 is TGTGCCAGCAGTTATGGCAGGGGGCGGGCCGGGGAGCTGTTTTTT. Translated, it gives CASSYGRGRAGELFF.

This rearrangement joins TRBV19 to TRBJ1-4, with 8 bases matching TRBD1. The CDR3 length is 14 residues. V shed 4 bases and J 8 bases; nucleotides not matched to a gene: 6. Germline CDR1 and CDR2: LNHDA and SQIVND (reference sequence). CDR3 sequence reads: CASSRTGRMEKLFF. CDR3 in DNA: TGTGCCAGTAGTAGGACAGGGAGGATGGAAAAACTGTTTTTT.

This sequence joins TRBV7-3 and TRBJ2-7; TRBD1 matches at 10 bases. Germline V CDR1 and CDR2: SGHTA, FQGTGA. The ends lost 4 bases at V and 3 bases at J; junction bases unmatched: 6. CDR3 length: 15 amino acids. This CDR3 is CASSYSGTGDYEQYF. Written as DNA, the CDR3 is TGTGCCAGCAGCTACTCCGGGACAGGGGACTACGAGCAGTACTTC.

The rearrangement links TRBV9 to TRBJ2-2; maybe TRBD2 (5 bases). Germline V gene lookup returns CDR1 SGDLS and CDR2 YYNGEE. This CDR3 is 13 amino acids long. V was trimmed by 2 bases and J by 7 bases, leaving 9 bases between them. CDR3 amino acids: CASSVYEGGELFF. CDR3 nucleotides: TGTGCCAGCAGCGTCTACGAGGGCGGGGAGCTGTTTTTT.

V gene TRBV9 combines with J gene TRBJ1-5, with unresolved D. The germline V and J ends were trimmed by 0 bases and 5 bases, with 6 bases remaining between them. The CDR3 contains 13 residues. CDR1 and CDR2 from the germline V gene are SGDLS and YYNGEE. DNA of the CDR3: TGTGCCAGCAGCGTAGATTCTGATCAGCCCCAGCATTTT. This translates into CASSVDSDQPQHF. The variable domain in full, completed from reference TRBV9 and TRBJ1-5, reads DSGVTQTPKHLITATGQRVTLRCSPRSGDLSVYWYQQSLDQGLQFLIQYYNGEERAKGNILERFSAQQFPDLHSELNLSSLELGDSALYFCASSVDSDQPQHFGDGTRLSIL.

The genes are TRBV29-1 and TRBJ1-2; D may be TRBD1 (5 bases). Trimming left V 4 bases short and J 4 bases short, with 16 bases between. The CDR3 is 14 residues long. The germline V gene has CDR1 SQVTM and CDR2 ANQGSEA. The CDR3 sequence: CSVGPPRVGYGYTF. The CDR3 DNA reads as TGCAGCGTTGGCCCTCCCAGGGTAGGCTATGGCTACACCTTC.

This clone has a single count. The rearrangement links TRBV5-3 to TRBJ2-7; the match to TRBD1 covers 11 bases. TRBV5-3 counts as an open reading frame of uncertain function. This CDR3 is 15 amino acids long. V lost 5 bases and J lost 4; bases outside the gene matches: 8. CDR3 residues: CARRPGTGGLYEQYF. CDR3 nucleotides: TGTGCCAGAAGGCCCGGGACAGGGGGGTTGTACGAGCAGTACTTC.

The chain combines TRBV19 with TRBJ2-5; 12 bases map to TRBD2. Per the germline V gene, CDR1 is LNHDA and CDR2 is SQIVND (reference sequence). V gave up 6 bases and J gave up 4 bases; unmatched junction bases: 12. The CDR3 totals 17 residues. CDR3 bases: TGTGCCAGTAGCCCCCCTAGCGGGAGGGCCGGAAGAGAGACCCAGTACTTC. It translates to CASSPPSGRAGRETQYF.

This chain uses TRBV9 with TRBJ2-3; tentatively, D is TRBD1 (6 bases). Trimming took 3 bases from V and 0 from J, leaving 14 bases between them. Germline V gives CDR1 SGDLS, CDR2 YYNGEE. There are 16 residues in the CDR3. In DNA, the CDR3 is TGTGCCAGCAGCGCCCGCCATAGGGGGAGCACAGATACGCAGTATTTT. Amino acids: CASSARHRGSTDTQYF.

This sequence joins TRBV2 and TRBJ2-5; 8 positions match TRBD2. V trimming: 8 bases; J trimming: 5 bases; junction bases outside the gene matches: 10. The CDR3 has 14 amino acids. Germline V gives CDR1 SNHLY, CDR2 FYNNEI. The CDR3 is CASSGWASGETQYF. The CDR3 nucleotides read TGTGCCAGCTCAGGGTGGGCTAGCGGGGAGACCCAGTACTTC.

This chain connects TRBV18 to TRBJ2-5; perhaps TRBD2 as D (6 bases). Germline values: CDR1 KGHSH, CDR2 LQKENI. The V end lost 1 base, the J end lost 5 bases, and 14 bases lay between the germline ends. The CDR3 consists of 15 residues. The CDR3 here is CASSPQRRASETQYF. Written as DNA, the CDR3 is TGTGCCAGCTCACCACAAAGGAGGGCGTCGGAGACCCAGTACTTC. The whole variable domain, remainder taken from reference TRBV18 and TRBJ2-5, is NAGVMQNPRHLVRRRGQEARLRCSPMKGHSHVYWYRQLPEEGLKFMVYLQKENIIDESGMPKERFSAEFPKEGPSILRIQQVVRGDSAAYFCASSPQRRASETQYFGPGTRLLVL.

This sequence joins TRBV4-3 and TRBJ1-3; 7 bases match TRBD1. V trimming: 8 bases; J trimming: 3 bases; junction bases outside the gene matches: 10. The germline gives CDR1 LGHNA, CDR2 YSLEER. The CDR3 consists of 15 residues. CDR3 in amino acids: CASGSTTGVGNTIYF. CDR3 sequence (DNA): TGCGCCAGCGGTAGCACAACAGGGGTTGGAAACACCATATATTTT.

The gene calls are TRBV5-1 and TRBJ1-1, with D unresolved. The ends were cut back, 4 bases at V and 1 base at J, with 11 bases in the middle. Germline CDR1 and CDR2: SGHRS and YFSETQ. CDR3 size: 14 residues. CDR3 bases: TGCGCCAGCAGCCCCGGGAGTGCGAACACTGAAGCTTTCTTT. Protein sequence: CASSPGSANTEAFF. The full variable domain, in which reference TRBV5-1 and TRBJ1-1 provide the parts outside the CDR3, is KAGVTQTPRYLIKTRGQQVTLSCSPISGHRSVSWYQQTPGQGLQFLFEYFSETQRNKGNFPGRFSGRQFSNSRSEMNVSTLELGDSALYLCASSPGSANTEAFFGQGTRLTVV.

The gene calls are TRBV5-4 and TRBJ1-1; 9 bases map to TRBD1. Germline-derived CDR1 and CDR2 are SGHNT and YYREEE (reference sequence). The J segment lost 1 base and the V segment lost 3 bases, leaving 4 bases of the junction unmatched. The CDR3 contains 15 residues. CDR3 loop: CASSSRDRANTEAFF. CDR3 in DNA: TGTGCCAGCAGCTCAAGGGACAGGGCGAACACTGAAGCTTTCTTT. Complete variable domain (other parts from reference TRBV5-4 and TRBJ1-1): ETGVTQSPTHLIKTRGQQVTLRCSSQSGHNTVSWYQQALGQGPQFIFQYYREEENGRGNFPPRFSGLQFPNYSSELNVNALELDDSALYLCASSSRDRANTEAFFGQGTRLTVV.

J is TRBJ1-5 and V is TRBV15; TRBD1 might be the D (6 bases). The CDR3 sequence is 15 residues long. The germline V and J ends were trimmed by 0 bases and 4 bases, with 10 bases remaining between them. Germline V gene sequence: CDR1 LNHNV, CDR2 YYDKDF (reference sequence). The DNA for the CDR3 is TGTGCCACCAGCAGAGAGGGGGGGCCTAATCAGCCCCAGCATTTT. This encodes CATSREGGPNQPQHF.

The CDR3 DNA follows: TGTGCCAGCAGCCAAGGGGGCAGCTCCTATAATTCACCCCTCCACTTT. Its translation: CASSQGGSSYNSPLHF. The chain combines TRBV3-1 (or the pseudogene TRBV3-2) with TRBJ1-6, with D possibly matching TRBD1 (5 bases). V was shortened by 1 base and J by 0 bases, with 7 bases between the two germline ends. Germline V gene sequence: CDR1 LGHDT, CDR2 YNNKEL (reference sequence). The length of the CDR3 is 16 residues.

The chain links TRBV7-2 to TRBJ2-3, with 9 bases identical to TRBD2. Trimming at V came to 1 base and at J to 2 bases, leaving 4 bases not matched to a gene. The CDR3 contains 16 residues. Per the germline V gene, CDR1 is SGHTA and CDR2 is FQGNSA. CDR3 coding DNA: TGTGCCAGCAGCTTAGGTGCGGGGGGGCTCACAGATACGCAGTATTTT. It is translated as CASSLGAGGLTDTQYF.

This clone has a single count. The chain carries TRBV6-1 and TRBJ2-5, with D possibly TRBD1 on 5 matching bases. In germline, CDR1 is MNHNS, CDR2 SASEGT. V lost 3 bases to trimming and J lost 2 bases, with 13 bases between them. The CDR3 spans 15 residues. The CDR3 reads CASSDIRGGQETQYF. The CDR3 bases are TGTGCCAGCAGTGATATAAGGGGTGGACAAGAGACCCAGTACTTC.

V is TRBV18 and J is TRBJ1-2; D uncertain. Trimming removed 2 bases from V and 4 bases from J, with 11 bases in between. The CDR3 runs 14 residues. Germline V lookup: CDR1 KGHSH, CDR2 LQKENI. The CDR3 region is CASSPAGNFYGYTF. The CDR3 DNA reads as TGTGCCAGCTCACCAGCAGGAAACTTCTATGGCTACACCTTC.

The V call is TRBV12-3 or TRBV12-4, the J call TRBJ1-5; D is unresolved. Trimming pared 1 base from V and 9 bases from J, leaving 7 bases between. The length of the CDR3 is 12 residues. The CDR3 is CASSLDRGPQHF. The DNA of the CDR3 is TGTGCCAGCAGTTTAGATCGGGGGCCCCAGCATTTT.

This chain uses TRBV9 with TRBJ2-5; possibly TRBD2 for D (6 bases). CDR3 length: 15 amino acids. Trimming cost V 0 bases and J 2 bases, with 11 bases left between them. The germline V gene has CDR1 SGDLS and CDR2 YYNGEE. This chain's CDR3 is CASSVGVADQETQYF. The CDR3 DNA reads TGTGCCAGCAGCGTAGGGGTAGCGGATCAAGAGACCCAGTACTTC. Full variable domain (remainder filled in from reference TRBV9 and TRBJ2-5): DSGVTQTPKHLITATGQRVTLRCSPRSGDLSVYWYQQSLDQGLQFLIQYYNGEERAKGNILERFSAQQFPDLHSELNLSSLELGDSALYFCASSVGVADQETQYFGPGTRLLVL.

The chain employs TRBV25-1 and TRBJ2-3, with D unclear. The germline V gene has CDR1 MGHDK and CDR2 SYGVNS. V lost 5 bases, J lost 2 bases, and 11 bases lay in between. This CDR3 region has 14 residues. CDR3 in DNA: TGTGCCAGCAGTAGGCCTAGTACCACAGATACGCAGTATTTT. As protein: CASSRPSTTDTQYF.